These T cell receptor beta chains were read from a single sample in a study of OX40 agonist ivuxolimab in advanced cancers. Profiled with immunoSEQ multiplex PCR; TCRdb holds only in-frame clones, not every one. Among about 29,000 clones listed, around 83% were seen once. The material was CD4+ or CD8+ T cells sorted from blood, obtained in a trial of the OX40 agonist ivuxolimab. The source is an adult with an advanced solid tumor such as melanoma, head and neck, liver or kidney cancer. Each CDR3 is given with its conserved first and last residue. A D gene is named only where the DNA matches it firmly. Not all rows give a size; the values are once, few, many and, for expanded clones, a class.

clone size,D gene,J gene,V gene,CDR3 protein,CDR3 DNA
-,-,TRBJ1-2,TRBV19,CASSISTSGDYTF,TGTGCCAGTAGTATTTCCACCTCTGGAGACTACACCTTC
-,-,TRBJ2-1,TRBV6-1,CASSPEQGINEQFF,TGTGCCAGCAGTCCAGAACAGGGTATTAATGAGCAGTTCTTC
-,-,TRBJ2-2,TRBV9,CASSSDILVGTGELFF,TGTGCCAGCAGCTCAGATATCCTAGTCGGGACCGGGGAGCTGTTTTTT
-,TRBD2,TRBJ2-1,TRBV29-1,CSVDPSLAGIIRNEQFF,TGCAGCGTTGACCCATCCTTAGCGGGAATAATCCGCAATGAGCAGTTCTTC
medium-sized,TRBD1,TRBJ1-4,TRBV4-3,CASSLSTGVGEKLFF,TGCGCCAGCAGCCTGTCGACAGGGGTGGGTGAAAAACTGTTTTTT
-,TRBD1,TRBJ2-7,TRBV5-1,CASTSDREYEQYF,TGCGCCAGCACCTCGGACAGGGAGTACGAGCAGTACTTC
-,-,TRBJ1-2,TRBV9,CASSPYKGLTPAGYTF,TGTGCCAGCAGCCCCTACAAGGGCCTGACTCCGGCTGGCTACACCTTC
few,-,TRBJ2-7,TRBV5-1,CASSLGHEQYF,TGCGCCAGCAGCTTAGGCCACGAGCAGTACTTC
-,-,TRBJ2-1,TRBV4-3,CASSQDMSSIDNEQFF,TGCGCCAGCAGCCAAGATATGTCCTCTATCGACAATGAGCAGTTCTTC
-,-,TRBJ2-2,TRBV7-3,CASSNDPTTGELFF,TGTGCCAGCAGCAACGACCCAACCACCGGGGAGCTGTTTTTT
-,-,TRBJ2-5,TRBV27,CASSPGGHHRTQETQYF,TGTGCCAGCAGTCCTGGGGGACATCACCGGACCCAAGAGACCCAGTACTTC
few,-,TRBJ2-1,TRBV6-5,CASSSLGNEQFF,TGTGCCAGCAGTTCCCTGGGGAATGAGCAGTTCTTC
-,TRBD1,TRBJ2-3,TRBV7-3,CASSPGQGSTDTQYF,TGTGCCAGCAGCCCGGGACAGGGGTCTACAGATACGCAGTATTTT
-,TRBD1,TRBJ1-1,TRBV5-6,CASSLFTGGSDTEAFF,TGTGCCAGCAGCTTGTTCACAGGGGGGTCGGACACTGAAGCTTTCTTT
-,-,TRBJ2-3,TRBV9,CASSIGGSTDTQYF,TGTGCCAGCAGCATCGGGGGTTCGACAGATACGCAGTATTTT
-,TRBD1,TRBJ2-7,TRBV28,CASSLGGQGDEQYF,TGTGCCAGCAGTTTAGGGGGACAGGGAGACGAGCAGTACTTC
-,-,TRBJ2-1,TRBV28,CASSELGEGEYNEQFF,TGTGCCAGCAGTGAACTGGGGGAGGGGGAATACAATGAGCAGTTCTTC
once,-,TRBJ2-7,TRBV11-2,CASSLVGSGGQYF,TGTGCCAGCAGCTTAGTTGGTTCGGGCGGGCAGTACTTC
-,TRBD2,TRBJ2-5,TRBV2,CASSWASGGPRGTQYF,TGTGCCAGCAGTTGGGCTAGCGGGGGGCCGAGGGGGACCCAGTACTTC
-,-,TRBJ2-2,TRBV19,CASSIDPVGLNTGELFF,TGTGCCAGTAGTATAGATCCTGTAGGGTTGAACACCGGGGAGCTGTTTTTT
-,TRBD2,TRBJ2-3,TRBV2,CASSGTSEGTDTQYF,TGTGCCAGCAGTGGGACTAGCGAGGGCACAGATACGCAGTATTTT
-,-,TRBJ1-6,TRBV7-6,CASSLAEGNSPLHF,TGTGCCAGCAGCTTAGCCGAGGGAAATTCACCCCTCCACTTT
-,-,TRBJ1-1,TRBV12-2,CASRFPDKEAEAFF,TGTGCAAGTCGCTTCCCGGATAAGGAGGCTGAAGCTTTCTTT
-,-,TRBJ2-2,TRBV6-5,CASSYAGAQGGELFF,TGTGCCAGCAGTTACGCAGGGGCGCAGGGCGGGGAGCTGTTTTTT
-,-,TRBJ1-1,TRBV28,CASSFTDSMNTEAFF,TGTGCCAGCAGTTTCACGGACAGCATGAACACTGAAGCTTTCTTT
once,-,TRBJ1-4,TRBV28,CASSFRKGNEKLFF,TGTGCCAGCAGTTTCCGGAAGGGGAATGAAAAACTGTTTTTT
-,TRBD1,TRBJ1-1,TRBV12-5,CASGAQGEAFF,TGTGCTAGTGGGGCACAGGGGGAAGCTTTCTTT
few,-,TRBJ1-1,TRBV5-6,CASSLAPGGAFF,TGTGCCAGCAGCTTGGCCCCCGGGGGAGCTTTCTTT
once,TRBD2,TRBJ2-3,TRBV6-5,CASRPGLAGFHKYF,TGTGCCAGCAGACCCGGACTAGCGGGGTTTCATAAGTATTTT
-,-,TRBJ2-1,TRBV9,CASSVARAQLGNEQFF,TGTGCCAGCAGCGTAGCGAGGGCTCAATTGGGTAATGAGCAGTTCTTC
-,-,TRBJ1-2,TRBV6-1,CASSDIPGEGLYGYTF,TGTGCCAGCAGTGATATCCCAGGGGAGGGACTCTATGGCTACACCTTC
-,-,TRBJ1-2,TRBV5-5,CASSLGEGYTF,TGTGCCAGCAGCTTGGGGGAAGGCTACACCTTC
-,-,TRBJ1-1,TRBV7-2,CASSLEAVVRRNTEAFF,TGTGCCAGCAGCTTAGAAGCGGTGGTCAGGAGAAACACTGAAGCTTTCTTT
-,-,TRBJ2-2,TRBV28,CASSYPFGGLDGELFF,TGTGCCAGCAGTTATCCATTCGGGGGCTTAGACGGGGAGCTGTTTTTT
-,-,TRBJ2-1,TRBV11-2,CASSRWGASYNEQFF,TGTGCCAGCAGCAGGTGGGGGGCCTCCTACAATGAGCAGTTCTTC
-,TRBD2,TRBJ2-1,TRBV19,CASSIYRTSAEQFF,TGTGCCAGTAGTATTTACCGCACTAGCGCTGAGCAGTTCTTC
once,-,TRBJ1-2,TRBV5-4,CASSFGSEGSGYTF,TGTGCCAGCAGCTTCGGGTCGGAGGGAAGCGGCTACACCTTC
-,-,TRBJ1-1,TRBV4-1,CASSQVPRDTEAFF,TGCGCCAGCAGCCAAGTTCCCCGGGACACTGAAGCTTTCTTT
-,-,TRBJ1-2,TRBV4-1,CASSQVGGLGGYTF,TGCGCCAGCAGCCAAGTTGGTGGATTGGGTGGCTACACCTTC
-,-,TRBJ2-7,TRBV4-1,CASSQDRELEQYF,TGCGCCAGCAGCCAAGACAGGGAACTCGAGCAGTACTTC
-,TRBD1,TRBJ1-5,TRBV7-8,CASSSRTGSLQAQHF,TGTGCCAGCAGCTCACGGACAGGCTCCCTGCAGGCCCAGCATTTT